A single sample is the source of the 27 T cell receptor beta chains below, sequenced in a study of T cell repertoires in breast cancer (dated by TCRdb to between 2015 and 2016). Receptors were amplified or captured by emulsion pairing. Sequencing used an Illumina MiSeq. Unpaired genes were suppressed by a second nested PCR containing blocking oligos, after which a third nested PCR added Illumina adaptors and barcodes. Clones were called with MiXCR by TCRdb after fastp trimmed the public reads at Q25, and only in-frame beta chains were retained. When rows share a CDR3 protein, they turn into one entry using the most common DNA and genes. This sample gives about 40,000 distinct CDR3 sequences in total; roughly 42% of them show up just once. The leading ten clones occupy 50% to 65% of the sample. The study used an expanded emulsion RT-PCR method with primers for all TCR V genes to analyze paired alpha-beta TCRs of CD8+ T cells.

Source material: CD8+ T cells. These receptor sequences come from a pool of human donors with breast cancer or a healthy control (not recorded which).

This clonotype was found a few times. The chain carries TRBV7-3 and TRBJ2-1; D is perhaps TRBD2 (5 bases). V was shortened by 5 bases and J by 9 bases, with 8 bases between the two germline ends. This CDR3 is 11 amino acids long. Germline loops: CDR1 SGHTA, CDR2 FQGTGA. The DNA of the CDR3 is TGTGCCAGCAGCGCGGGTGTTGAGCAGTTCTTC. Its protein is CASSAGVEQFF.

The chain carries TRBV20-1 and TRBJ2-5, with D perhaps given as TRBD1 or TRBD2 (6 bases each). The CDR3 runs to 12 residues. V dropped 6 bases and J dropped 5 bases, with 13 bases sitting between them. The germline V gene has CDR1 DFQATT and CDR2 SNEGSKA (reference sequence). CDR3 nucleotide sequence: TGCAGTGCCGTGACAGGAGGGGAGACCCAGTACTTC. Translating it yields CSAVTGGETQYF.

The rearrangement links TRBV2 to TRBJ1-1; D is unresolved. The CDR3 contains 13 residues. Germline V gives CDR1 SNHLY, CDR2 FYNNEI. V lost 3 bases to trimming and J lost 4 bases, with 9 bases between them. CDR3 residues: CASSEHGGTEAFF. The DNA of the CDR3 is TGTGCCAGCAGTGAGCACGGAGGCACTGAAGCTTTCTTT.

In this sample, this clonotype turned up a few times. The gene calls are TRBV20-1 and TRBJ2-7, with 11 bases that match TRBD1. The CDR3 has 14 residues. V dropped 3 bases and J dropped 6; count of bases not matched to a gene: 7. CDR1 and CDR2 from the germline V gene are DFQATT and SNEGSKA (reference sequence). In nucleotides, the CDR3 is TGCAGTGCTAGGAGCGGACAGGGGGCTGGCGAGCAGTACTTC. This codes for CSARSGQGAGEQYF.

This clonotype came up a few times. The CDR3 DNA sequence: TGTGCCAGCAGCTTGGGGGCCAATCAGCCCCAGCATTTT. This codes for CASSLGANQPQHF. The chain employs TRBV5-4 and TRBJ1-5; D unclear. The CDR3 is 13 amino acids. V was trimmed by 0 bases and J by 3 bases, leaving 4 bases between them. Germline lookup yields CDR1 SGHNT and CDR2 YYREEE (reference sequence).

This clonotype was observed once. A much larger clone sits a single nucleotide away, making a read error possible. This chain uses TRBV27 with TRBJ1-2; D ambiguous. The CDR3 has 14 residues. Germline CDR1 MNHEY, CDR2 SMNVEV (reference sequence). CDR3 sequence (DNA): TGTGCCAGCAGTGCCAAATGGACTTACAGAGGCTGCACCTTC. It codes for CASSAKWTYRGCTF.

The chain recombines TRBV18 with TRBJ1-6; no definite D call. The CDR3 loop spans 14 amino acids. In germline, CDR1 is KGHSH, CDR2 LQKENI. The V end lost 2 bases, the J end lost 9 bases, and 11 bases lay between the germline ends. CDR3 region: CASSPAVLGSPLHF. CDR3 sequence (DNA): TGTGCCAGCTCACCAGCCGTGCTGGGTTCACCCCTCCACTTT. Supplemented by reference TRBV18 and TRBJ1-6, the full variable domain reads NAGVMQNPRHLVRRRGQEARLRCSPMKGHSHVYWYRQLPEEGLKFMVYLQKENIIDESGMPKERFSAEFPKEGPSILRIQQVVRGDSAAYFCASSPAVLGSPLHFGNGTRLTVT.

This clonotype was detected once. The CDR3 reads CASSYRQGPTGTEAFF. The DNA of the CDR3 is TGTGCCAGCAGTTACCGACAGGGGCCAACGGGCACTGAAGCTTTCTTT. The rearrangement uses TRBV6-6 and TRBJ1-1; 8 nucleotides match TRBD1. The CDR3 has 16 residues. With V trimmed by 2 bases and J by 4 bases, 9 bases remained unmatched. Germline CDR1 reads MNHNY; CDR2 reads SVGAGI (reference sequence).

This clonotype has just a few counts. The chain combines TRBV6-4 with TRBJ2-3, with D possibly TRBD1 on 5 matching bases. Trimming took off 3 bases at V and 2 bases at J, with 12 bases between the two ends. CDR1 and CDR2 from the germline V gene are MRHNA and SNTAGT. This CDR3 region has 15 residues. CDR3 protein: CASSENVGDTDTQYF. Written as DNA, the CDR3 is TGTGCCAGCAGTGAAAACGTAGGGGACACAGATACGCAGTATTTT.

Note on this clonotype: A single base separates this from a much larger clone, so it may be a read error. V gene TRBV27 combines with J gene TRBJ1-2; D gene ambiguous. Germline V CDR1 and CDR2: MNHEY, SMNVEV (reference sequence). Trimming took off 10 bases at V and 5 bases at J, with 17 bases between the two ends. CDR3 size: 13 residues. CDR3 sequence reads: CATDRVKSYGYTF. The CDR3 coding sequence is TGTGCCACCGATAGGGTGAAGTCTTATGGCTACACCTTC.

The V and J genes are TRBV20-1 and TRBJ2-7; 13 nucleotides align to TRBD2. CDR3 length: 12 amino acids. With 6 bases clipped from V and 5 bases from J, the junction kept 1 base outside the gene matches. Germline CDR1 and CDR2: DFQATT and SNEGSKA (reference sequence). CDR3 in DNA: TGCAGTGCGGGGACTAGCGGGAACGAGCAGTACTTC. It is translated as CSAGTSGNEQYF.

J is TRBJ2-2 and V is TRBV10-3; D possibly corresponds to TRBD2 (5 bases). Deletions cut 3 bases from V and 0 bases from J, with 11 bases between. The germline V gene has CDR1 ENHRY and CDR2 SYGVKD. The CDR3 extends over 16 amino acids. CDR3 bases: TGTGCCATCAGTGAAGACAAGCGGCCGAACACCGGGGAGCTGTTTTTT. Translating it yields CAISEDKRPNTGELFF.

The chain employs TRBV2 and TRBJ2-1; the D gene is possibly TRBD2 (5 bases). Germline V gives CDR1 SNHLY, CDR2 FYNNEI. This CDR3 has 12 amino acids. Trimming took 7 bases from V and 12 from J, leaving 16 bases between them. Here the CDR3 DNA reads TGTGCCAGCACGACTAATGACCCGACGCAGTTCTTC. It encodes CASTTNDPTQFF.

This clonotype was observed a few times. The chain carries TRBV7-2 and TRBJ2-1; D may be TRBD1 or TRBD2 (6 bases each). Germline loops: CDR1 SGHTA, CDR2 FQGNSA. The CDR3 totals 15 residues. Trimming shortened V by 4 bases and J by 7 bases, and 17 bases separated the two germline ends. Written as DNA, the CDR3 is TGTGCCAGCAGCTACGTCTGGGGGGCCCGTAATGAGCAGTTCTTC. This gives the protein CASSYVWGARNEQFF.

V is TRBV10-3 and J is TRBJ1-6, with D maybe TRBD1 (6 bases). The length of the CDR3 is 12 residues. CDR1 is ENHRY, CDR2 SYGVKD, per germline. V was pared by 6 bases and J by 8 bases, with 8 bases between. CDR3 residues: CAIRAGDSPLHF. In DNA form, the CDR3 reads TGTGCCATCAGGGCAGGGGATTCACCCCTCCACTTT.

Turning to this clonotype: Germline and junction disagree at one end, which may indicate a read error. The CDR3, as DNA: TGTGTCAGCAGCTTAACGGAAAGCGGGTTAGACTACGAGCAGTACTTC. Its protein is CVSSLTESGLDYEQYF. V is TRBV7-2 and J is TRBJ2-7, with D possibly being TRBD2 (6 bases). Per germline, CDR1 SGHTA and CDR2 FQGNSA. This CDR3 has 16 residues.

The genes are TRBV5-5 and TRBJ2-5; no clear D. V was cut by 5 bases and J by 0 bases, with 14 bases left in between. This CDR3 contains 15 residues. The germline CDR1 and CDR2 sequences are SGHKS and YYEKEE (reference sequence). CDR3 sequence (DNA): TGTGCCAGCAGGACGACATTCGCCTACCAAGAGACCCAGTACTTC. Protein sequence: CASRTTFAYQETQYF.

The V call is TRBV7-9, the J call TRBJ2-5; no reliable D call. Trimming removed 2 bases at V and 5 bases at J, with 3 bases between. The CDR3 loop spans 11 amino acids. CDR1 and CDR2 (germline): SEHNR, FQNEAQ (reference sequence). The CDR3 bases are TGTGCCAGCAGCTTACTCGAGACCCAGTACTTC. Its translation: CASSLLETQYF.

In this sample, this clonotype turned up a few times. The chain combines TRBV20-1 with TRBJ2-5; unclear D gene. Trimming removed 0 bases from V and 0 bases from J, with 11 bases in between. This CDR3 region has 15 residues. Germline-derived CDR1 and CDR2 are DFQATT and SNEGSKA (reference sequence). CDR3 in amino acids: CSARDLAADQETQYF. CDR3 DNA: TGCAGTGCTAGAGATCTTGCCGCGGACCAAGAGACCCAGTACTTC.

This clonotype has more than one count but fewer than ten. In DNA form, the CDR3 reads TGTGCCAGTAGTATCCGGGGGGCTGAAGCTTTCTTT. It encodes CASSIRGAEAFF. The chain uses TRBV19 and TRBJ1-1, with D possibly TRBD1 on 5 matching bases. From germline, CDR1 is LNHDA and CDR2 SQIVND (reference sequence). This CDR3 is 12 amino acids long. V lost 3 bases, J lost 6 bases, and 8 bases lay in between. The full variable domain, completed using reference TRBV19 and TRBJ1-1, is DGGITQSPKYLFRKEGQNVTLSCEQNLNHDAMYWYRQDPGQGLRLIYYSQIVNDFQKGDIAEGYSVSREKKESFPLTVTSAQKNPTAFYLCASSIRGAEAFFGQGTRLTVV.

The chain links TRBV11-2 to TRBJ2-1; D is undetermined. The CDR3 is 15 residues long. V shed 10 bases and J shed 5 bases, with 21 bases lying between them. Germline V gene data show CDR1 as SGHAT and CDR2 as FQNNGV. CDR3 loop: CATSPTVLPDNEQFF. The CDR3 DNA is TGTGCCACGTCCCCGACCGTCCTGCCCGACAATGAGCAGTTCTTC.

This clonotype turned up a few times. This chain uses TRBV6-5 with TRBJ2-1; TRBD2 aligns across 11 bases. J was trimmed by 6 bases and V by 6 bases; bases with no gene match: 13. Germline CDR1 and CDR2: MNHEY and SVGAGI. This CDR3 has 17 amino acids. In DNA form, the CDR3 reads TGTGCCAGCAGGCCTACCGGCGGGACTAGCGGAGTCAATGAGCAGTTCTTC. The encoded protein is CASRPTGGTSGVNEQFF.

This clonotype was detected only once. Possible read error: a much larger clone is one base away. The chain has TRBV28 and TRBJ2-7; D may be TRBD1 (6 bases). CDR3 length: 16 residues. The germline CDR1 and CDR2 sequences are MDHEN and SYDVKM. Written as DNA, the CDR3 is TGTACCAGCAGCAAATCAAGCGCAGGGGAAAGCTACGAGCAGTACTTC. Protein product: CTSSKSSAGESYEQYF.

This clonotype has just a few counts. The chain uses TRBV12-3 or TRBV12-4 and TRBJ1-2; D may be TRBD1 (5 bases). This CDR3 contains 15 residues. Trimming stripped 6 bases from V and 4 bases from J, with 18 bases between. CDR3 DNA: TGTGCCAGCAGACCGACAGTTGGTAATGGCTATGGCTACACCTTC. Protein sequence: CASRPTVGNGYGYTF.

This chain connects TRBV14 to TRBJ2-1; 9 bases map to TRBD2. Per the germline V gene, CDR1 is SGHDN and CDR2 is FVKESK. J lost 7 bases, V lost 0 bases, and 7 bases had no gene match. This CDR3 region has 16 residues. This CDR3 is CASSQDWASGTNEQFF. The DNA of the CDR3 is TGTGCCAGCAGCCAAGATTGGGCTAGCGGGACGAATGAGCAGTTCTTC.

This clonotype was picked up many times. J is TRBJ1-1 and V is TRBV20-1, with TRBD1 matching over 7 bases. With 6 bases clipped from V and 0 bases from J, the junction kept 7 bases outside the gene matches. Germline values: CDR1 DFQATT, CDR2 SNEGSKA (reference sequence). The CDR3 has 14 amino acids. The CDR3 spells CSARAGGLNTEAFF. In nucleotides, the CDR3 is TGCAGTGCCCGAGCAGGGGGGTTGAACACTGAAGCTTTCTTT.

The chain links TRBV15 to TRBJ2-7, with TRBD2 matching 7 bases. The CDR3 has 15 residues. In germline, CDR1 is LNHNV, CDR2 YYDKDF (reference sequence). V lost 0 bases, J lost 6 bases, and 8 bases stayed unmatched. CDR3 in DNA: TGTGCCACCAGCAGAGATGGCGGGAGAAGAGGCGAGCAGTACTTC. As protein: CATSRDGGRRGEQYF.